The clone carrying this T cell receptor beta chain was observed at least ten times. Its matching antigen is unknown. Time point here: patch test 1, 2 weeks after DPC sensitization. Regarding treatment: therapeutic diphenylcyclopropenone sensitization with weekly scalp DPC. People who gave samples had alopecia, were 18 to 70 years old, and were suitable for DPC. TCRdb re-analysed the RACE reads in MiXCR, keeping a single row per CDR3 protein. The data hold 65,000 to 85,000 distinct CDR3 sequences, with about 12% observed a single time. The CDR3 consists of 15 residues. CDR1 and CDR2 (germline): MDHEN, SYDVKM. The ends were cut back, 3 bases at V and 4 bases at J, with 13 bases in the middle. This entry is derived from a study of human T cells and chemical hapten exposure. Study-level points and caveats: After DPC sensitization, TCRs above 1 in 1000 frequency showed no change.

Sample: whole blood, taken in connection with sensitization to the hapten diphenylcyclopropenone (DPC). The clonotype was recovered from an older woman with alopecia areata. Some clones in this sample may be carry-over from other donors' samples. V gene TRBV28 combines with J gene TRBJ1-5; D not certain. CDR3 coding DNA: TGTGCCAGCAGTTTCTCGTCCAGGCTGAATCAGCCCCAGCATTTT. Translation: CASSFSSRLNQPQHF.